Sequencing of this T cell receptor beta chain was carried out in a study of spatial heterogeneity in lung cancer. About the research overall: Sequencing consistently turned up more beta-chain sequences than alpha-chain sequences. Study-wide results and limits: One measure, the expanded intratumoral alpha and beta TCR count, tracked tumor mutation counts.

Time point here: sample taken at primary tumor resection. Unmatched junction bases numbered 6, after V lost 3 bases and J lost 5 bases. The length of the CDR3 is 14 residues. Germline V CDR1 and CDR2: SGDLS, YYNGEE. There are many counts of this clonotype. The antigen is undetermined. TCRdb passed the 5' RACE reads through MiXCR, listing each CDR3 protein once. The sample holds 15,000 to 20,000 distinct CDR3 sequences, roughly 6.2% seen once. The input for sequencing was lung tumor tissue, taken at surgery. The TCR was taken from a male donor with early-stage non-small cell lung cancer. V gene TRBV9 combines with J gene TRBJ2-7, with TRBD1 identical over 9 bases. CDR3 coding DNA: TGTGCCAGCAGCGGGAGGACAGGGGTTGACGAGCAGTACTTC. Translation gives CASSGRTGVDEQYF.